The 10 T cell receptor beta chains below come from one sample, sequenced in a study of STAT3 mutations in large granular lymphocyte leukemia. These receptors' targets are unknown. Whole-study results and caveats: In T-cell large granular lymphocyte leukemia, about half of patients showed multiple immunodominant subclonotypes.

Here immunoSEQ multiplex PCR was the method, and the copy in TCRdb shows in-frame clones only, minus some. The specimen's table records almost 2,500 clones. The material sequenced was PBMCs. These receptors all come from a human donor with T large granular lymphocyte leukemia. The donor label of this sample is uncertain. Some clones in this sample may be carry-over from other donors' samples.

Remarks on this clone: This CDR3 fails to terminate in the conserved phenylalanine or tryptophan, so it likely reflects a read error. The limits of the CDR3 on the DNA are not certain, so only TCRdb's listed CDR3 is given. The chain joins TRBV7-2 to TRBJ2-1; no DNA check was done on the table's D call, TRBD1. The germline V gene encodes CDR1 SGHTA and CDR2 FQGNSA. A total of 10 residues make up the CDR3, ends included. The CDR3 protein is CASSLGSYNE.

Points on this clone: Since the CDR3 does not end with the conserved phenylalanine or tryptophan, this likely comes from a read error. No DNA is shown, since the ends of the CDR3 on it are uncertain; the CDR3 is the one TCRdb lists. The chain has TRBV11-2 and TRBJ2-1; whether TRBD1, the table's D call, matches the DNA was not checked. The germline gives CDR1 SGHAT, CDR2 FQNNGV. A total of 10 residues make up the CDR3, ends included. CDR3 loop: CASSFGTFNE.

Comments on this clone: No conserved phenylalanine or tryptophan ends this CDR3, so it is likely a read error. It is unclear where the CDR3 begins or ends on the DNA, so no DNA is shown, and the CDR3 is as TCRdb lists it. The sample contains more than one DNA sequence encoding this CDR3. The rearrangement uses TRBV7-7 and TRBJ2-5; the table's D call, TRBD1, was not checked against the DNA. Termini included, the CDR3 measures 10 amino acids. Looked up from germline, CDR1 is SSHAT and CDR2 is FNYEAQ (reference sequence). CDR3 amino acids: CASSFSSQET.

In the case of this clone: This is likely a read error, given that the CDR3 carries no conserved phenylalanine or tryptophan at its end. It is unclear where the CDR3 begins or ends on the DNA, so no DNA is shown, and the CDR3 is as TCRdb lists it. The V and J genes are TRBV20-1 and TRBJ2-5; the D segment call TRBD1 is taken from the table without a DNA check. The germline CDR1 and CDR2 sequences are DFQATT and SNEGSKA (reference sequence). The CDR3 extends over 11 residues, inclusive of both ends. CDR3 sequence: CSARDRGPQET.

In the case of this clone: Lacking the conserved final phenylalanine or tryptophan, this CDR3 likely reflects a read error. No DNA is shown, since the ends of the CDR3 on it are uncertain; the CDR3 is the one TCRdb lists. V and J are TRBV7-7 and TRBJ1-1; no check of the table's D call, TRBD1, against the DNA was made. The CDR3 adds up to 10 amino acids, both ends counted. Germline loops: CDR1 SSHAT, CDR2 FNYEAQ (reference sequence). The CDR3 loop reads CASSTRGLAE.

With respect to this clone: As the CDR3 is not closed by the conserved phenylalanine or tryptophan, this likely results from a read error. The DNA is omitted, as the CDR3 cannot be located on it reliably, and the CDR3 follows TCRdb's listing. This rearrangement joins TRBV19 to TRBJ1-6; TRBD1 reflects the table's D call only, with no check against the DNA. The CDR3 is 11 residues long, ends included. From germline, CDR1 is LNHDA and CDR2 SQIVND (reference sequence). This CDR3 is CASTPGAEFSP.

About this clone: In this CDR3 the conserved last residue, phenylalanine or tryptophan, is missing, so a read error is likely. The limits of the CDR3 on the DNA are not certain, so only TCRdb's listed CDR3 is given. This chain uses TRBV13 with TRBJ1-4; the D call in the table, TRBD1, was not verified against the DNA. Counting both end residues, the CDR3 totals 14 amino acids. Looked up from germline, CDR1 is PRHDT and CDR2 is FYEKMQ (reference sequence). CDR3 loop: CASSSPTLQGADEK.

By frequency, this clone is medium-sized. The missing conserved phenylalanine or tryptophan at the end of this CDR3 makes a read error likely. It is unclear where the CDR3 begins or ends on the DNA, so no DNA is shown, and the CDR3 is as TCRdb lists it. The J gene is TRBJ2-1, the V gene TRBV20-1; the D call of TRBD1 is as the table states it, not checked on the DNA. The CDR3 is 11 residues long, counting both termini. The germline V gene encodes CDR1 DFQATT and CDR2 SNEGSKA (reference sequence). The CDR3 spells CSATLGPANNE.

Regarding this clone: The conserved phenylalanine or tryptophan is not found at the CDR3 terminus, so this likely reflects a read error. The limits of the CDR3 on the DNA are not certain, so only TCRdb's listed CDR3 is given. This chain links TRBV20-1 with TRBJ2-1; the DNA was not compared with TRBD2, the D call given in the table. The CDR3 spans 13 residues, counting both ends. CDR1 is DFQATT, CDR2 SNEGSKA, per germline (reference sequence). Here the CDR3 reads CSARSRSGRGLNE.

As to this clone: The CDR3 carries no conserved terminal phenylalanine or tryptophan, so it likely arises from a read error. It is unclear where the CDR3 begins or ends on the DNA, so no DNA is shown, and the CDR3 is as TCRdb lists it. CDR3: CASRGVDQP. The chain couples TRBV7-8 to TRBJ1-5; no check of the table's D call, TRBD1, against the DNA was made. Germline CDR1 SGHVS, CDR2 FQNEAQ. The CDR3 is 9 residues long, ends included.